These T cell receptor beta chains were read from a single sample in a study of blood T cell repertoires in COVID-19. Profiled with immunoSEQ multiplex PCR; TCRdb holds only in-frame clones, not every one. The repertoire holds 65,000 to 85,000 clones, with approximately 85% as singletons. Sequencing was performed on peripheral blood. These TCRs come from an elderly woman with active or convalescent COVID-19. Each CDR3 is given with its conserved first and last residue. D genes are given only for firm matches. Clone size is shown for a subset of rows, as once, few, many or a class of expanded clone.

>NA|TRBV6-6|NA|TRBJ1-1
CASSYRPGTEAFF
TGTGCCAGCAGTTACAGGCCAGGGACTGAAGCTTTCTTT
>NA|TRBV28|NA|TRBJ2-2
CASSQSWLTGELFF
TGTGCCAGCAGTCAATCGTGGCTCACCGGGGAGCTGTTTTTT
>once|TRBV4-1|NA|TRBJ1-1
CASSGGAGRNTEAFF
TGCGCCAGCAGCGGGGGAGCGGGTAGGAACACTGAAGCTTTCTTT
>NA|TRBV19|TRBD1|TRBJ1-5
CASSMGTGGISRQPQHF
TGTGCCAGTAGTATGGGGACAGGGGGGATTTCTAGGCAGCCCCAGCATTTT
>NA|TRBV28|NA|TRBJ2-5
CASRSMGAQETQYF
TGTGCCAGCAGATCCATGGGGGCACAAGAGACCCAGTACTTC
>NA|TRBV4-1|TRBD2|TRBJ2-5
CASSQNRRGGEETQYF
TGCGCCAGCAGCCAAAATCGCCGGGGGGGGGAGGAGACCCAGTACTTC
>once|TRBV5-1|NA|TRBJ2-4
CASTADLLALAKNIQYF
TGCGCCAGCACGGCAGATCTCCTAGCGCTAGCCAAAAACATTCAGTACTTC
>NA|TRBV11-1|TRBD2|TRBJ2-7
CASFGTSGTSSYEQYF
TGTGCCAGCTTCGGGACTAGCGGGACGAGCTCCTACGAGCAGTACTTC
>NA|TRBV19|TRBD2|TRBJ2-3
CASSPQPGLAGADTQYF
TGTGCCAGTAGTCCACAACCGGGACTAGCGGGTGCAGATACGCAGTATTTT
>NA|TRBV6-5|TRBD2|TRBJ2-5
CASNLSGGPQTQYF
TGTGCCAGCAACCTTAGCGGGGGGCCTCAGACCCAGTACTTC
>NA|TRBV3-1/TRBV3-2|NA|TRBJ2-5
CASSQDLRQLQETQYF
TGTGCCAGCAGCCAAGATCTGAGGCAGCTCCAAGAGACCCAGTACTTC
>NA|TRBV28|NA|TRBJ2-3
CASSTRDGQKDTQYF
TGTGCCAGCAGTACGCGGGACGGCCAGAAGGATACGCAGTATTTT
>NA|TRBV9|NA|TRBJ1-3
CASSPNYHPFGSGNTIYF
TGTGCCAGCAGCCCAAACTACCACCCCTTTGGGTCTGGAAACACCATATATTTT
>NA|TRBV5-1|TRBD2|TRBJ2-3
CASSLYSGGATDTQYF
TGCGCCAGCAGCTTATATAGCGGGGGGGCGACAGATACGCAGTATTTT
>NA|TRBV27|NA|TRBJ1-3
CASSLSGAGNTIYF
TGTGCCAGCAGTTTATCAGGGGCAGGAAACACCATATATTTT
>NA|TRBV7-8|TRBD2|TRBJ2-7
CASSPKDRPWGLYEQYF
TGTGCCAGCAGCCCGAAAGATAGACCATGGGGACTATACGAGCAGTACTTC
>NA|TRBV18|TRBD1|TRBJ2-7
CASSRRDSDYEQYF
TGTGCCAGCTCACGCCGGGACAGCGACTACGAGCAGTACTTC
>few|TRBV30|NA|TRBJ2-7
CARTDSYEQYF
TGTGCCCGTACAGACAGCTACGAGCAGTACTTC
>NA|TRBV7-3|NA|TRBJ1-6
CASSLAEGNSPLHF
TGTGCCAGCAGCCTTGCAGAGGGAAATTCACCCCTCCACTTT
>NA|TRBV19|TRBD2|TRBJ2-7
CASSIAGISYEQYF
TGTGCCAGTAGCATAGCGGGGATCTCCTACGAGCAGTACTTC
>NA|TRBV27|NA|TRBJ1-1
CASSTRNMNTEAFF
TGTGCCAGCAGTACGAGGAACATGAACACTGAAGCTTTCTTT
>once|TRBV28|TRBD1|TRBJ2-1
CASSSGQGAYNEQFF
TGTGCCAGCAGCTCTGGACAGGGGGCGTACAATGAGCAGTTCTTC
>NA|TRBV14|TRBD2|TRBJ2-1
CASSQSQGFVASGRTYNEQFF
TGTGCCAGCAGCCAGTCACAGGGATTCGTGGCTAGCGGGAGGACCTACAATGAGCAGTTCTTC
>NA|TRBV12-3/TRBV12-4|NA|TRBJ2-3
CASSQRRDTQYF
TGTGCCAGCAGCCAAAGGAGAGATACGCAGTATTTT
>NA|TRBV19|NA|TRBJ2-7
CASSSPGYEQYF
TGTGCCAGTAGTTCTCCGGGATACGAGCAGTACTTC
>few|TRBV5-1|NA|TRBJ1-6
CASSPEAGNSPLHF
TGCGCCAGCAGCCCGGAGGCGGGTAATTCACCCCTCCACTTT
>NA|TRBV2|NA|TRBJ2-1
CASSLRAVEQFF
TGTGCCAGCAGTCTCAGGGCGGTTGAGCAGTTCTTC
>NA|TRBV20-1|NA|TRBJ2-7
CSASDIGGRREQYF
TGCAGTGCTAGTGATATAGGGGGAAGGCGCGAGCAGTACTTC
>once|TRBV7-9|NA|TRBJ1-2
CASSLASLNYGYTF
TGTGCCAGCAGCTTAGCGAGTCTTAACTATGGCTACACCTTC
>NA|TRBV28|NA|TRBJ1-2
CASSPHRIDAYGYTF
TGTGCCAGCAGTCCCCACAGAATAGACGCCTATGGCTACACCTTC
>NA|TRBV19|NA|TRBJ2-2
CASSDFRRGNTGELFF
TGTGCCAGTAGTGATTTTCGGCGGGGGAACACCGGGGAGCTGTTTTTT
>NA|TRBV3-1/TRBV3-2|NA|TRBJ2-7
CASSPGPYEQYF
TGTGCCAGCAGCCCAGGTCCCTACGAGCAGTACTTC
>few|TRBV14|NA|TRBJ2-1
CASSPRNTLPRDEQFF
TGTGCCAGCAGCCCTCGAAATACCCTCCCGCGTGATGAGCAGTTCTTC
>few|TRBV30|NA|TRBJ1-2
CAWSVNGRGYTF
TGTGCCTGGAGTGTAAACGGCAGGGGCTACACCTTC
>NA|TRBV6-5|TRBD2|TRBJ2-2
CASRGGGTGELFF
TGTGCCAGCAGAGGCGGGGGCACCGGGGAGCTGTTTTTT
>NA|TRBV2|TRBD1|TRBJ1-3
CASIDRAGNTIYF
TGTGCCAGCATCGACAGGGCTGGAAACACCATATATTTT
>NA|TRBV6-5|TRBD1|TRBJ1-4
CASSYMGTGANEKLFF
TGTGCCAGCAGTTACATGGGGACAGGGGCCAATGAAAAACTGTTTTTT
>NA|TRBV10-3|TRBD2|TRBJ2-6
CAISVSPGGGAVAGANVLTF
TGTGCCATCAGTGTTTCACCGGGCGGGGGGGCCGTAGCTGGGGCCAACGTCCTGACTTTC
>medium-sized|TRBV19|NA|TRBJ2-5
CASSLGTPGETQYF
TGTGCCAGTAGTTTGGGGACACCCGGGGAGACCCAGTACTTC
>NA|TRBV13|NA|TRBJ2-7
CASSLAMKGVYEQYF
TGTGCCAGCAGCTTAGCCATGAAGGGGGTTTACGAGCAGTACTTC
>NA|TRBV6-5|NA|TRBJ1-4
CASSGPGGGSEKLFF
TGTGCCAGCAGCGGCCCGGGTGGAGGGAGTGAAAAACTGTTTTTT
>once|TRBV28|NA|TRBJ1-5
CASSLGGLGDQPQHF
TGTGCCAGCAGTTTGGGTGGGTTAGGGGATCAGCCCCAGCATTTT
>NA|TRBV7-2|NA|TRBJ1-2
CASSLGQGEGYTF
TGTGCCAGCAGCTTAGGGCAGGGTGAGGGCTACACCTTC
>NA|TRBV6-2/TRBV6-3|NA|TRBJ2-7
CASSYASNRVLQYF
TGTGCCAGCAGTTACGCATCTAACAGGGTTTTGCAGTACTTC
>NA|TRBV15|TRBD1|TRBJ2-7
CATSRDLYGTAYEQYF
TGTGCCACCAGCAGAGATCTATATGGGACAGCCTACGAGCAGTACTTC
>NA|TRBV19|NA|TRBJ1-2
CASTMRQLGPLRGYTF
TGTGCCAGTACCATGCGACAACTAGGGCCGTTACGGGGCTACACCTTC
>few|TRBV27|TRBD2|TRBJ2-5
CASSFAGGPETQYF
TGTGCCAGCAGTTTCGCGGGGGGGCCGGAGACCCAGTACTTC
>NA|TRBV4-3|NA|TRBJ1-4
CASSQEQANEKLFF
TGCGCCAGCAGCCAAGAACAGGCGAATGAAAAACTGTTTTTT